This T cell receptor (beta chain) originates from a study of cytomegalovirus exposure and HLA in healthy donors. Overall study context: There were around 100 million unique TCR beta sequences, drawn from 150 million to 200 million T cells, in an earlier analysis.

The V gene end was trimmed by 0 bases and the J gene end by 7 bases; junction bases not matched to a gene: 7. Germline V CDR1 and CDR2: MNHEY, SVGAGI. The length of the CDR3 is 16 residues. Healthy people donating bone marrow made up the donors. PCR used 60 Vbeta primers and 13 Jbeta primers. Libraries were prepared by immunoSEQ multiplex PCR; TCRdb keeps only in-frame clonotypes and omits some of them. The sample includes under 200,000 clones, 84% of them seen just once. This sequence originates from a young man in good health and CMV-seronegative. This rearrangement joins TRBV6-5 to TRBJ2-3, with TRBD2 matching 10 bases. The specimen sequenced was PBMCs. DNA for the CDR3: TGTGCCAGCAGTTACTCACGGCTAGCGGGAGTATATACGCAGTATTTT. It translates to CASSYSRLAGVYTQYF.